This TCR beta chain was observed in a study of beta chain features in type 1 diabetes. In its sample, this clone was seen a few times. The antigen remains undetermined. Expressed TCRB transcripts were sequenced because the entire RNA isolate underwent reverse transcription. Produced via immunoSEQ multiplex PCR; TCRdb's table is partial and in-frame only. The table shows 970,000 or so clones, with about 17% occurring only once. The CDR3 runs to 15 residues. From germline, CDR1 is SGHVS and CDR2 FQNEAQ. V was pared by 1 base and J by 5 bases, with 2 bases of the junction left unmatched. Study observations and caveats: Whether TCRB rearrangement is influenced by HLA type was left unresolved in this analysis. PCR might favor shorter templates, but any such skew would affect patients and controls equally.

The J gene is TRBJ2-2, the V gene TRBV7-8, with 9 positions matching TRBD2. Sequenced input: naive CD4+ T cells from blood. The TCR comes from a woman aged 18-29 years in good health. CDR3 sequence (DNA): TGTGCCAGCAGCTTAGAGGGACTAGCAACCGGGGAGCTGTTTTTT. Amino acid sequence: CASSLEGLATGELFF.